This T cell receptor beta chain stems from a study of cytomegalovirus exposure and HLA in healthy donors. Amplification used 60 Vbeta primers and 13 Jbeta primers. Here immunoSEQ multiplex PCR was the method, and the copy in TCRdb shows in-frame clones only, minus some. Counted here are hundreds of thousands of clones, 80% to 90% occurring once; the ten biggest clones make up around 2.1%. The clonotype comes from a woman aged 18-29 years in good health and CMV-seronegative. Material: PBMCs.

The CDR3 is CASSQEAAVLSNQPQHF. The DNA for the CDR3 is TGTGCCAGCAGCCAAGAAGCGGCAGTCCTCAGCAATCAGCCCCAGCATTTT. The chain has TRBV14 and TRBJ1-5, with D hard to call. Trimming left V 0 bases short and J 1 base short, with 13 bases between. The CDR3 extends over 17 amino acids. Germline V CDR1 and CDR2: SGHDN, FVKESK.